One and the same sample provided the 27 T cell receptor beta chains below, sequenced in a study of T cells after yellow fever vaccination. Using its own MiXCR run on the 5' RACE reads, TCRdb lists one record per CDR3 protein. The data show around 100,000 distinct CDR3 sequences, 8% to 9.5% seen once. The sample was CD8+ T cells sorted from PBMCs, taken 45 days after the yellow fever booster vaccination. These receptors originate from a man aged 25 to 40 who received the YFV17D yellow fever vaccine.

The chain couples TRBV30 to TRBJ2-7; D call uncertain. The V end was cut by 2 bases, the J end by 3 bases, with 8 bases between. CDR1 is GTSNPN and CDR2 is SVGIG in the germline V gene (reference sequence). The CDR3 contains 12 residues. The CDR3 protein is CAWSRRNYEQYF. In nucleotides, the CDR3 is TGTGCCTGGAGTCGCAGAAACTACGAGCAGTACTTC.

For this clonotype: A single base separates this from a much larger clone, so it may be a read error. The chain uses TRBV4-3 and TRBJ2-1; either TRBD1 or TRBD2 may fit D (5 bases each). V dropped 1 base and J dropped 8 bases, with 15 bases sitting between them. The germline V gene has CDR1 LGHNA and CDR2 YSLEER. The CDR3 covers 15 residues. CDR3 amino acids: CASSQVATRGDEQFF. The CDR3 nucleotides are TGCGCCAGCAGCCAAGTCGCAACTAGGGGCGATGAGCAGTTCTTC.

This chain connects TRBV3-1 to TRBJ2-2; D ambiguous. The germline V and J ends were trimmed by 10 bases and 0 bases, with 21 bases remaining between them. Germline V gene data show CDR1 as LGHDT and CDR2 as YNNKEL (reference sequence). The CDR3 is 17 amino acids. Written as DNA, the CDR3 is TGTGCCATCAGTTTATCCGATCGGTACCCGAACACCGGGGAGCTGTTTTTT. This sequence encodes CAISLSDRYPNTGELFF.

This clonotype was seen more than once but under ten times. The genes are TRBV7-8 and TRBJ2-3; 7 nucleotides agree with TRBD2. Germline values: CDR1 SGHVS, CDR2 FQNEAQ. The CDR3 is made up of 19 amino acids. V lost 2 bases, J lost 1 base, and 15 bases stayed unmatched. The CDR3 DNA is TGTGCCAGCAGCTTACCCCCCGAGGGCGCGGGAGTAGGCACAGATACGCAGTATTTT. It encodes CASSLPPEGAGVGTDTQYF.

This clonotype was found many times. The chain joins TRBV20-1 to TRBJ2-7, with D perhaps matching TRBD1 (5 bases). CDR3 size: 18 residues. Germline values: CDR1 DFQATT, CDR2 SNEGSKA (reference sequence). The V gene lost 3 bases and the J gene lost 4 bases, with 28 bases spanning the gap. The chain's CDR3 is CSASYSEVWTSGDYEQYF. For the CDR3, the DNA is TGCAGTGCTAGTTATTCGGAAGTTTGGACATCCGGTGATTACGAGCAGTACTTC.

This clonotype was picked up many times. A junction boundary mismatches the germline segment, possibly from a read error. The V gene is TRBV29-1, the J gene TRBJ2-5; tentative D call: TRBD2 (5 bases). Germline CDR1 and CDR2: SQVTM and ANQGSEA. There are 13 residues in the CDR3. This CDR3 is CSVEVITGETQYF. CDR3 bases: TGCAGCGTCGAAGTCATCACGGGGGAGACCCAGTACTTC.

There are a few counts of this clonotype. The chain has TRBV6-1 and TRBJ2-3; D perhaps matches TRBD1 (6 bases). Germline CDR1 MNHNS, CDR2 SASEGT. The CDR3 loop spans 14 amino acids. V lost 4 bases, J lost 4 bases, and 12 bases lay in between. The CDR3 loop is CASSGTASADTQYF. The CDR3 DNA reads TGTGCCAGCAGTGGGACAGCCTCCGCAGATACGCAGTATTTT.

The sample holds one count of this clonotype. V usage is TRBV5-3 and J usage is TRBJ2-2; TRBD2 is a possible D gene (5 bases). TRBV5-3 is filed as an ORF, its function uncertain. Deletions cut 9 bases from V and 6 bases from J, with 18 bases between. CDR3 size: 14 residues. The CDR3 loop reads CAMSPGLHSGELFF. The CDR3 DNA reads TGTGCCATGAGCCCCGGACTCCACTCCGGGGAGCTGTTTTTT.

CDR3 residues: CASSLPPAMETQYF. CDR3 nucleotides: TGTGCCAGCAGCTTGCCCCCGGCCATGGAGACCCAGTACTTC. J is TRBJ2-5 and V is TRBV5-6; D remains ambiguous. Germline CDR1 reads SGHDT; CDR2 reads YYEEEE. There are 14 residues in the CDR3. V was cut by 1 base and J by 5 bases, with 12 bases left in between.

The table lists this clonotype with a few counts. This chain links TRBV20-1 with TRBJ2-7; D may be TRBD2 (6 bases). Trimming took 7 bases from V and 4 from J, leaving 17 bases between them. The CDR3 is 13 amino acids. Germline assignment: CDR1 DFQATT and CDR2 SNEGSKA (reference sequence). Written as DNA, the CDR3 is TGCAGTGTTAATGGTCCGGGGGATTACGAGCAGTACTTC. This sequence encodes CSVNGPGDYEQYF.

This clonotype was seen at least ten times. This chain uses TRBV12-5 with TRBJ2-1, with 7 bases that match TRBD2. Looked up from germline, CDR1 is LGHNT and CDR2 is FRNRAP. The CDR3 totals 16 residues. The V segment lost 6 bases and the J segment 8 bases; nucleotides outside the gene matches: 16. CDR3: CASGEPAGNPRDEQFF. For the CDR3, the DNA is TGTGCTAGTGGGGAGCCAGCGGGAAACCCCAGGGATGAGCAGTTCTTC.

The chain recombines TRBV10-1 with TRBJ2-3; no reliable D call. The V gene lost 6 bases and the J gene lost 0 bases, with 10 bases spanning the gap. Germline CDR1 is WNHNN and CDR2 is SYGVQD (reference sequence). The CDR3 has 14 residues. CDR3 nucleotide sequence: TGCGCCAGCAGCCTCCACCTAAGCACAGATACGCAGTATTTT. It yields the protein CASSLHLSTDTQYF.

This clonotype was observed at least ten times. The gene calls are TRBV7-9 and TRBJ2-5; TRBD2 matches at 9 bases. J gave up 7 bases and V 2 bases, and 8 bases lay outside the gene matches. CDR3 length equals 15 residues. Germline-derived CDR1 and CDR2 are SEHNR and FQNEAQ (reference sequence). The DNA of the CDR3 is TGTGCCAGCAGCTTACCGACTAGCGGAGGAGGGACCCAGTACTTC. Translating it yields CASSLPTSGGGTQYF.

This clonotype was seen repeatedly, ten times or more. The chain has TRBV5-1 and TRBJ1-1; 11 nucleotides align to TRBD1. The CDR3 loop spans 17 amino acids. Germline values: CDR1 SGHRS, CDR2 YFSETQ. V shed 2 bases and J 3 bases; nucleotides not matched to a gene: 9. CDR3 region: CASSFFGTGGGYTEAFF. The CDR3 DNA follows: TGCGCCAGCAGCTTTTTTGGGACAGGGGGTGGGTACACTGAAGCTTTCTTT.

This clonotype was recorded many times. The rearrangement joins TRBV20-1 to TRBJ2-7, with 8 bases fitting TRBD2. V lost 3 bases to trimming and J lost 5 bases; unmatched junction nucleotides: 12. The CDR3 sequence is 15 residues long. The germline V gene encodes CDR1 DFQATT and CDR2 SNEGSKA (reference sequence). CDR3 sequence: CSASGRDTYLHEQYF. Written as DNA, the CDR3 is TGCAGTGCTAGCGGGAGGGACACGTACCTCCACGAGCAGTACTTC.

This clonotype was seen repeatedly, ten times or more. V gene TRBV4-2 combines with J gene TRBJ2-5; TRBD2 is a possible D gene (6 bases). Germline V gene sequence: CDR1 LGHNA, CDR2 YNFKEQ. There are 13 residues in the CDR3. V dropped 4 bases and J dropped 4 bases, with 10 bases sitting between them. The CDR3 region is CASSRLGGETQYF. The CDR3 bases are TGTGCCAGCAGCCGACTGGGAGGAGAGACCCAGTACTTC.

The rearrangement uses TRBV5-1 and TRBJ2-7; 8 bases are a match to TRBD2. Germline CDR1 reads SGHRS; CDR2 reads YFSETQ. The V gene end was trimmed by 6 bases and the J gene end by 4 bases; junction bases not matched to a gene: 9. The CDR3 contains 14 residues. CDR3 region: CASTPGRGAYEQYF. CDR3 bases: TGCGCCAGCACCCCCGGGAGGGGGGCGTACGAGCAGTACTTC.

This clonotype was recorded many times. The chain joins TRBV7-9 to TRBJ2-1, with D hard to call. Germline assignment: CDR1 SEHNR and CDR2 FQNEAQ (reference sequence). This CDR3 is built from 13 residues. Trimming took off 5 bases at V and 9 bases at J, with 14 bases between the two ends. The DNA for the CDR3 is TGTGCCAGCAGCAAGGGTACGCCGTCTGAGCAGTTCTTC. It translates to CASSKGTPSEQFF.

This clonotype turned up a few times. The rearrangement uses TRBV23-1 and TRBJ2-7; no reliable D call. TRBV23-1 is noted as an ORF with a role that remains uncertain. V dropped 0 bases and J dropped 5 bases, with 11 bases sitting between them. The CDR3 runs 14 residues. Written as DNA, the CDR3 is TGCGCCAGCAGTCAATCGTGGCAATCAAACGAGCAGTACTTC. Its protein is CASSQSWQSNEQYF.

This clonotype has a single count. The chain recombines TRBV12-3 or TRBV12-4 with TRBJ2-7; D is uncertain. V shed 6 bases and J shed 4 bases, with 25 bases lying between them. The CDR3 is made up of 17 amino acids. In DNA form, the CDR3 reads TGTGCCAGCAGCCCCGGAATCGACCATCCCGCCTGGTACGAGCAGTACTTC. Translated: CASSPGIDHPAWYEQYF.

This clonotype occurred many times. The chain combines TRBV10-2 with TRBJ2-3, with D perhaps assigned TRBD1 or TRBD2 (6 bases each). CDR3 size: 13 residues. Per the germline V gene, CDR1 is WSHSY and CDR2 is SAAADI. The V and J ends lost 5 bases and 6 bases respectively, with 12 bases between them. The CDR3 here is CASSRGGGDTQYF. CDR3 in DNA: TGCGCCAGCAGTCGAGGAGGGGGGGATACGCAGTATTTT.

This clonotype was picked up many times. The chain is built from TRBV27 and TRBJ1-2; D may be TRBD1 (5 bases). Germline V gene data show CDR1 as MNHEY and CDR2 as SMNVEV (reference sequence). Trimming pared 2 bases from V and 4 bases from J, leaving 20 bases between. The CDR3 is 17 residues long. The CDR3 sequence is CASSLKGLTALFYGYTF. The CDR3 coding sequence is TGTGCCAGCAGTTTAAAGGGTCTGACAGCGTTGTTCTATGGCTACACCTTC.

The table lists this clonotype with a few counts. The DNA for the CDR3 is TGTGCCAGCACTTTGGGGGGTGAGCAGTTCTTC. It yields the protein CASTLGGEQFF. This chain uses TRBV27 with TRBJ2-1; TRBD2 is a possible D gene (6 bases). The length of the CDR3 is 11 residues. Trimming shortened V by 7 bases and J by 9 bases, and 10 bases separated the two germline ends. Per the germline V gene, CDR1 is MNHEY and CDR2 is SMNVEV (reference sequence).

This clonotype was recorded at least ten times. The chain recombines TRBV18 with TRBJ2-2; D may match TRBD1 or TRBD2 (5 bases each). Trimming left V 4 bases short and J 4 bases short, with 10 bases between. CDR1 KGHSH and CDR2 LQKENI come from the germline V gene. CDR3 length equals 14 residues. The CDR3 region has the DNA TGTGCCAGCTCACACTCAGGGAGCACCGGGGAGCTGTTTTTT. Protein product: CASSHSGSTGELFF.

This clonotype was seen a handful of times. The gene calls are TRBV20-1 and TRBJ2-7; the D is unclear. CDR1 and CDR2 from the germline V gene are DFQATT and SNEGSKA (reference sequence). Between the trimmed V and J ends, which lost 0 bases and 4 bases, there was a span of 4 bases. CDR3 length equals 11 residues. The CDR3 sequence is CSAREEYEQYF. The DNA of the CDR3 is TGCAGTGCTAGAGAAGAGTACGAGCAGTACTTC.

There are many counts of this clonotype. The rearrangement links TRBV7-8 to TRBJ2-6; D gene unclear. Deletions cut 5 bases from V and 0 bases from J, with 23 bases between. CDR3 length: 20 residues. Germline loops: CDR1 SGHVS, CDR2 FQNEAQ. CDR3 in amino acids: CASSPHPPQVPISGANVLTF. For the CDR3, the DNA is TGTGCCAGCAGCCCCCACCCCCCACAAGTTCCTATCTCTGGGGCCAACGTCCTGACTTTC.

This clonotype was found many times. The chain couples TRBV4-1 to TRBJ1-1, with 7 bases that match TRBD1. The CDR3 runs 14 residues. Germline loops: CDR1 MGHRA, CDR2 YSYEKL. V lost 4 bases to trimming and J lost 4 bases; unmatched junction nucleotides: 6. The DNA for the CDR3 is TGCGCCAGCAGCCCCGGGCAGGGGGGCACTGAAGCTTTCTTT. Encoded protein: CASSPGQGGTEAFF.